This T cell receptor beta chain was recorded in a study of T cell repertoires in cytomegalovirus infection. The CDR3 totals 16 residues. CDR1 KGHSH and CDR2 LQKENI come from the germline V gene. V lost 3 bases, J lost 8 bases, and 19 bases lay in between. This clonotype was recorded at least ten times. Its cognate antigen is unknown. TCRdb re-called the reads through MiXCR, storing one row per CDR3 protein. The sample yields over 250,000 distinct CDR3 sequences, 20% to 25% seen once. Regarding the study as a whole: CMV-specific HLA-C-restricted TCR beta clonotypes dominated the ex vivo response.

The rearrangement uses TRBV18 and TRBJ1-4, with D hard to call. The sequences come from cultured PBMCs, collected from culture after CMV antigen stimulation. The sequence was obtained from a human donor in good health (CMV status not recorded). Some clones in this sample may be carry-over from other donors' samples. The CDR3 nucleotides are TGTGCCAGCTCACCCGAGAGCTCCCGGTATAGCGAAAAACTGTTTTTT. This codes for CASSPESSRYSEKLFF.